The rows below give T cell receptor beta chains drawn from one sample of a study of PD-L1 blockade in urothelial cancer. Sequenced by immunoSEQ multiplex PCR; TCRdb stores in-frame clones only, minus some. The table includes some 100,000 clones, 91% detected once. The sequences come from PBMCs, collected around atezolizumab (anti-PD-L1) treatment. These receptors were obtained from an elderly woman with urothelial cancer. Both conserved end residues are part of each CDR3. Some rows have no size entry. The others give once, few or many, or a class for an expanded clone.

>TRBV6-5|TRBJ1-1|NA
CASIVTIDGTEAFF
>TRBV15|TRBJ2-6|NA
CATSRGTGANSGANVLTF
>TRBV5-1|TRBJ1-5|NA
CASSFRQNNSNQPQHF
>TRBV19|TRBJ2-1|NA
CASSGISGRGEQFF
>TRBV15|TRBJ2-5|NA
CATSTERRETQYF
>TRBV23-1|TRBJ2-2|NA
CASARTGTGVTGELFF
>TRBV7-9|TRBJ1-4|NA
CASSLGGLEKLFF
>TRBV18|TRBJ1-2|NA
CASSLQVDYGYTF
>TRBV19|TRBJ1-1|NA
CASSEGWWTEAFF
>TRBV10-3|TRBJ2-7|NA
CAISESGGGTGGRKQYF
>TRBV4-1|TRBJ2-3|NA
CASSQESTSTDTQYF
>TRBV5-5|TRBJ1-1|NA
CASRADPAAMNTEAFF
>TRBV9|TRBJ2-3|NA
CASSPRGVITDTQYF
>TRBV11-2|TRBJ2-1|NA
CASSRPGTGSLNEQFF
>TRBV10-3|TRBJ1-1|NA
CAIKLGQGNTEAFF
>TRBV2|TRBJ2-5|NA
CASGSGTLQETQYF
>TRBV6-5|TRBJ2-2|NA
CASRESGRTGELFF
>TRBV9|TRBJ2-3|NA
CASSPRQTDTQYF
>TRBV7-8|TRBJ2-5|NA
CASSLGRASGRYQETQYF
>TRBV19|TRBJ2-2|NA
CASSIALGTGSWTGELFF
>TRBV2|TRBJ2-7|NA
CATTDRGNSYEQYF
>TRBV12-5|TRBJ2-5|NA
CASGPQGTETQYF
>TRBV30|TRBJ1-5|NA
CAWSGQGNYQPQHF
>TRBV4-1|TRBJ1-2|NA
CASSQDPARGAGGYTF
>TRBV10-3|TRBJ1-2|NA
CAISEIEQVHGYTF
>TRBV10-2|TRBJ2-1|once
CASSEQGGMRFF
>TRBV30|TRBJ1-5|NA
CAWSRTGGLTSNQPQHF
>TRBV4-1|TRBJ1-5|NA
CASSQDRTFLRNQPQHF
>TRBV5-6|TRBJ1-3|NA
CASSLGRAGNTIYF
>TRBV30|TRBJ1-5|few
CAWSPGTGYNQPQHF
>TRBV5-5|TRBJ1-4|NA
CASSWDRDEKLFF
>TRBV5-4|TRBJ1-1|once
CASSLEQGRNTEAFF
>TRBV25-1|TRBJ1-4|few
CASSDQGKRLFF
>TRBV7-3|TRBJ2-1|NA
CASSLNPGTGGDEQFF
>TRBV10-1|TRBJ2-7|NA
CASSESGLAVAYEQYF
>TRBV29-1|TRBJ2-1|NA
CSVGRGGAGRTYNEQFF
>TRBV7-9|TRBJ1-1|once
CASSLSGGTEAFF
>TRBV15|TRBJ2-7|NA
CATSRQAHGTAYEQYF
>TRBV27|TRBJ2-7|once
CASSLSPSGITYEQYF
>TRBV7-3|TRBJ2-2|once
CASSLGFSGSGTGELFF
>TRBV30|TRBJ1-2|NA
CAWSGDSYYTF
>TRBV18|TRBJ2-1|NA
CASSRIEGHEQFF
>TRBV29-1|TRBJ1-4|NA
CSAGAGAEKLFF
>TRBV7-9|TRBJ1-5|NA
CASSSYRDNQPQHF
>TRBV28|TRBJ2-7|NA
CASSLGSGTLGEQYF
>TRBV30|TRBJ2-7|NA
CAWRRQGSSYEQYF
>TRBV5-1|TRBJ1-1|NA
CASSNSGQRDTEAFF
>TRBV4-1|TRBJ1-1|NA
CASSSNRAANLLNTEAFF
>TRBV10-3|TRBJ2-1|NA
CAISDRDYLYNEQFF
>TRBV6-6|TRBJ1-1|NA
CASSVYRVAEAFF
>TRBV27|TRBJ2-2|NA
CASSSTGTGVDGELFF